These 32 T cell receptor beta chains came from one sample sequenced in a study of cytomegalovirus exposure and HLA in healthy donors. PCR amplification relied on 60 Vbeta primers (plus 13 Jbeta primers). Libraries were prepared by immunoSEQ multiplex PCR; TCRdb keeps only in-frame clonotypes and omits some of them. The data contain 280,000 or so clones, 85% to 90% of them singletons. Input material: PBMCs. The origin of the receptors is a woman aged 18 to 35 in good health and CMV-seronegative.

V and J are TRBV13 and TRBJ2-1; 10 positions agree with TRBD2. With V trimmed by 5 bases and J by 7 bases, 17 bases remained unmatched. The CDR3 extends over 18 amino acids. The V gene's germline CDR1 is PRHDT and CDR2 FYEKMQ (reference sequence). The chain's CDR3 is CASSGVPGGTSEPNEQFF. CDR3 coding DNA: TGTGCCAGCAGCGGAGTACCCGGCGGGACTAGCGAGCCTAATGAGCAGTTCTTC. Supplemented by reference TRBV13 and TRBJ2-1, the full variable domain reads AAGVIQSPRHLIKEKRETATLKCYPIPRHDTVYWYQQGPGQDPQFLISFYEKMQSDKGSIPDRFSAQQFSDYHSELNMSSLELGDSALYFCASSGVPGGTSEPNEQFFGPGTRLTVL.

The V and J genes are TRBV2 and TRBJ2-6; TRBD1 might be the D (6 bases). The CDR3 covers 16 residues. V lost 7 bases and J lost 0, with 13 bases in between. The germline V gene encodes CDR1 SNHLY and CDR2 FYNNEI. This CDR3 reads CASTREGDSGANVLTF. In DNA, the CDR3 is TGTGCCAGCACCAGAGAGGGGGACTCTGGGGCCAACGTCCTGACTTTC.

This chain uses TRBV7-6 with TRBJ2-2, with D perhaps TRBD2 (6 bases). The V end lost 6 bases, the J end lost 7 bases, and 15 bases lay between the germline ends. Germline values: CDR1 SGHVS, CDR2 FNYEAQ. The CDR3 length is 14 residues. The CDR3 sequence is CASRSGETGGELFF. CDR3 DNA sequence: TGTGCCAGCAGGTCGGGGGAAACGGGCGGGGAGCTGTTTTTT.

J is TRBJ1-3 and V is TRBV29-1; D gene uncertain. V lost 4 bases and J lost 0, with 7 bases in between. CDR3 length: 13 amino acids. CDR1 is SQVTM and CDR2 is ANQGSEA in the germline V gene. CDR3 sequence: CSVGASSGNTIYF. The CDR3 DNA is TGCAGCGTTGGTGCGAGCTCTGGAAACACCATATATTTT.

The sample holds one count of this clone. V gene TRBV29-1 combines with J gene TRBJ1-2, with TRBD1 matching 7 bases. CDR1 and CDR2 from the germline V gene are SQVTM and ANQGSEA. V trimming: 2 bases; J trimming: 5 bases; junction bases outside the gene matches: 20. This CDR3 contains 18 residues. The CDR3 here is CSVETSALMTGQEYGYTF. CDR3 coding DNA: TGCAGCGTTGAAACATCTGCACTAATGACAGGGCAGGAATATGGCTACACCTTC.

The chain combines TRBV7-3 with TRBJ2-3; 12 nucleotides line up with TRBD2. Germline V gives CDR1 SGHTA, CDR2 FQGTGA. Germline trimming cut 5 bases from V and 5 bases from J; bases unmatched to any gene: 8. This CDR3 comprises 16 residues. CDR3 loop: CASSKLAGGLKDTQYF. DNA of the CDR3: TGTGCCAGCAGCAAGCTAGCGGGGGGGCTCAAAGATACGCAGTATTTT. The full variable domain, with the rest looked up from reference TRBV7-3 and TRBJ2-3, is GAGVSQTPSNKVTEKGKYVELRCDPISGHTALYWYRQSLGQGPEFLIYFQGTGAADDSGLPNDRFFAVRPEGSVSTLKIQRTERGDSAVYLCASSKLAGGLKDTQYFGPGTRLTVL.

This chain uses TRBV6-5 with TRBJ1-1; D might be TRBD1 (5 bases). The CDR3 is made up of 16 amino acids. Germline V gene data show CDR1 as MNHEY and CDR2 as SVGAGI. Trimming took 0 bases from V and 0 from J, leaving 11 bases between them. For the CDR3, the DNA is TGTGCCAGCAGTTACTCGCGGGGGGAAATGAACACTGAAGCTTTCTTT. Amino acid sequence: CASSYSRGEMNTEAFF.

The chain carries TRBV10-2 and TRBJ2-5, with D uncertain. Trimming took off 4 bases at V and 2 bases at J, with 11 bases between the two ends. This CDR3 is 14 amino acids long. The germline V gene has CDR1 WSHSY and CDR2 SAAADI. The CDR3 region is CASSGGSPQETQYF. CDR3 nucleotide sequence: TGCGCCAGCAGTGGAGGATCCCCGCAAGAGACCCAGTACTTC.

For this clone: One junction end does not reproduce the germline sequence, and a read error may be involved. The rearrangement uses TRBV7-9 and TRBJ2-3; possible D gene TRBD1, 5 bases. From germline, CDR1 is SEHNR and CDR2 FQNEAQ (reference sequence). CDR3 size: 11 residues. CDR3: CSSSLDSTQYF. The CDR3 DNA follows: TGTTCCAGCAGCTTAGACAGCACGCAGTATTTT.

The sample holds one count of this clone. The rearrangement uses TRBV18 and TRBJ1-1; a possible D gene is TRBD1 (6 bases). With 5 bases removed from V and 1 base from J, the gap between germline ends came to 14 bases. This CDR3 has 15 amino acids. CDR1 KGHSH and CDR2 LQKENI come from the germline V gene. CDR3 coding DNA: TGTGCCAGCTCATTCGGCGAAGGGGGGAACACTGAAGCTTTCTTT. Translation gives CASSFGEGGNTEAFF.

The genes are TRBV7-8 and TRBJ1-1; D ambiguous. The length of the CDR3 is 14 residues. CDR1 is SGHVS and CDR2 is FQNEAQ in the germline V gene. V dropped 1 base and J dropped 0 bases, with 6 bases sitting between them. In nucleotides, the CDR3 is TGTGCCAGCAGCTTAGGGCCGATGAACACTGAAGCTTTCTTT. Its protein is CASSLGPMNTEAFF.

The V call is TRBV7-3, the J call TRBJ2-1, with 9 bases fitting TRBD2. There are 16 residues in the CDR3. J lost 5 bases, V lost 1 base, and 6 bases had no gene match. Per the germline V gene, CDR1 is SGHTA and CDR2 is FQGTGA. CDR3 nucleotide sequence: TGTGCCAGCAGCTTAAGGGGCGGGGGGGTTAACAATGAGCAGTTCTTC. It yields the protein CASSLRGGGVNNEQFF.

The J gene is TRBJ1-1, the V gene TRBV2; unclear D gene. The V gene's germline CDR1 is SNHLY and CDR2 FYNNEI. V lost 2 bases, J lost 8 bases, and 9 bases lay in between. There are 12 residues in the CDR3. CDR3 bases: TGTGCCAGCAGTGAATGGGCTTTCGAAGCTTTCTTT. Protein sequence: CASSEWAFEAFF.

The chain joins TRBV7-9 to TRBJ2-3; no firm D call. The germline CDR1 and CDR2 sequences are SEHNR and FQNEAQ (reference sequence). Trimming removed 2 bases at V and 2 bases at J, with 8 bases between. The CDR3 is made up of 14 amino acids. In DNA form, the CDR3 reads TGTGCCAGCAGCTTATCCCAGAACACAGATACGCAGTATTTT. Translation gives CASSLSQNTDTQYF.

Only a few counts were recorded for this clone. The chain employs TRBV19 and TRBJ1-2, with 9 bases that match TRBD1. V was clipped by 9 bases and J by 5 bases; unmatched bases: 7. CDR1 and CDR2 (germline): LNHDA, SQIVND (reference sequence). This CDR3 region has 13 residues. The chain's CDR3 is CASADRGEYGYTF. CDR3 in DNA: TGTGCCAGCGCGGACAGGGGTGAATATGGCTACACCTTC.

This rearrangement joins TRBV9 to TRBJ2-3; perhaps TRBD2 as D (6 bases). Trimming removed 2 bases from V and 2 bases from J, with 18 bases in between. The CDR3 totals 17 residues. Per germline, CDR1 SGDLS and CDR2 YYNGEE. The CDR3 protein is CASSVESGDQNTDTQYF. For the CDR3, the DNA is TGTGCCAGCAGCGTTGAATCGGGGGATCAGAACACAGATACGCAGTATTTT.

The chain links TRBV6-1 to TRBJ1-4, with 11 bases fitting TRBD1. The CDR3 contains 15 residues. The germline CDR1 and CDR2 sequences are MNHNS and SASEGT. V was pared by 6 bases and J by 3 bases, with 3 bases of the junction left unmatched. The CDR3 loop reads CASRDRGLANEKLFF. The CDR3 nucleotides are TGTGCCAGCAGGGACAGGGGGCTGGCTAATGAAAAACTGTTTTTT.

This chain links TRBV2 with TRBJ1-4, with D possibly being TRBD1 (5 bases). CDR1 and CDR2 (germline): SNHLY, FYNNEI. Trimming took 7 bases from V and 7 from J, leaving 19 bases between them. The CDR3 covers 15 residues. This CDR3 is CASNSQTVGGEKLFF. The CDR3 nucleotides are TGTGCCAGCAATTCACAGACAGTGGGGGGTGAAAAACTGTTTTTT. Full variable domain (rest looked up from reference TRBV2 and TRBJ1-4): EPEVTQTPSHQVTQMGQEVILRCVPISNHLYFYWYRQILGQKVEFLVSFYNNEISEKSEIFDDQFSVERPDGSNFTLKIRSTKLEDSAMYFCASNSQTVGGEKLFFGSGTQLSVL.

The chain links TRBV5-8 to TRBJ2-2, with unresolved D. The germline V gene has CDR1 SGHTS and CDR2 YDEGEE. The ends were cut back, 4 bases at V and 6 bases at J, with 10 bases in the middle. This CDR3 region has 13 residues. The CDR3 spells CASSRFNSGELFF. CDR3 bases: TGTGCCAGCAGCCGCTTCAACTCCGGGGAGCTGTTTTTT.

V usage is TRBV6-1 and J usage is TRBJ1-5; a weak D match, TRBD1 (6 bases). Germline lookup yields CDR1 MNHNS and CDR2 SASEGT. Trimming cost V 1 base and J 0 bases, with 7 bases left between them. The CDR3 length is 15 residues. CDR3: CASSEDRASNQPQHF. CDR3 in DNA: TGTGCCAGCAGTGAAGACAGGGCTAGCAATCAGCCCCAGCATTTT.

This clone has only a few counts. This CDR3 reads CASSPTGTSGLRGANVLTF. The CDR3 bases are TGTGCCAGCAGCCCCACCGGGACTAGCGGGCTCCGGGGGGCCAACGTCCTGACTTTC. This chain links TRBV7-3 with TRBJ2-6, with 12 bases fitting TRBD2. V lost 5 bases to trimming and J lost 4 bases; unmatched junction nucleotides: 12. Germline CDR1 reads SGHTA; CDR2 reads FQGTGA. The CDR3 has 19 amino acids.

The chain joins TRBV5-4 to TRBJ1-1; the match to TRBD1 covers 7 bases. Trimming at V came to 1 base and at J to 10 bases, leaving 10 bases not matched to a gene. The germline V gene encodes CDR1 SGHNT and CDR2 YYREEE (reference sequence). This CDR3 is 14 amino acids long. CDR3 coding DNA: TGTGCCAGCAGCTTGTGGGCAGGGGGAGAGGTAGCTTTCTTT. As protein: CASSLWAGGEVAFF.

CDR3: CASSFRGIPQDTQYF. The CDR3 DNA reads TGTGCCAGCAGTTTTAGGGGGATTCCCCAGGATACGCAGTATTTT. The rearrangement uses TRBV28 and TRBJ2-3, with D maybe TRBD1 (6 bases). This CDR3 has 15 amino acids. Trimming removed 3 bases from V and 6 bases from J, with 16 bases in between. CDR1 is MDHEN and CDR2 is SYDVKM in the germline V gene.

This chain connects TRBV28 to TRBJ2-3; TRBD2 agrees at 12 bases. The germline V gene encodes CDR1 MDHEN and CDR2 SYDVKM. J gave up 0 bases and V 3 bases, and 7 bases lay outside the gene matches. CDR3 size: 18 residues. The CDR3: CASSLLGLAGVSTDTQYF. The CDR3 DNA is TGTGCCAGCAGTTTGTTGGGACTAGCGGGCGTGAGCACAGATACGCAGTATTTT.

This clone was recorded only once. This chain uses TRBV5-1 with TRBJ2-7, with D unclear. Germline CDR1 SGHRS, CDR2 YFSETQ. The V and J ends lost 0 bases and 3 bases respectively, with 10 bases between them. The CDR3 spans 14 residues. Here the CDR3 DNA reads TGCGCCAGCAGCTTGGCGCCAGATTACTACGAGCAGTACTTC. Protein sequence: CASSLAPDYYEQYF. Filled out from reference TRBV5-1 and TRBJ2-7, the complete variable domain reads KAGVTQTPRYLIKTRGQQVTLSCSPISGHRSVSWYQQTPGQGLQFLFEYFSETQRNKGNFPGRFSGRQFSNSRSEMNVSTLELGDSALYLCASSLAPDYYEQYFGPGTRLTVT.

V is TRBV7-8 and J is TRBJ1-4, with TRBD1 as a possible D gene (5 bases). Germline CDR1 SGHVS, CDR2 FQNEAQ. V was shortened by 4 bases and J by 4 bases, with 13 bases between the two germline ends. The CDR3 runs to 15 residues. The DNA for the CDR3 is TGTGCCAGCAGCTCCAGGGCCGGCAGTAATGAAAAACTGTTTTTT. Protein sequence: CASSSRAGSNEKLFF.

The CDR3 is CASSPGTRETQYF. In DNA form, the CDR3 reads TGTGCCAGCTCACCCGGGACTCGAGAGACCCAGTACTTC. This chain links TRBV18 with TRBJ2-5, with TRBD2 as a possible D gene (6 bases). There are 13 residues in the CDR3. Trimming removed 3 bases at V and 4 bases at J, with 9 bases between. CDR1 KGHSH and CDR2 LQKENI come from the germline V gene.

The chain couples TRBV18 to TRBJ1-4, with TRBD1 identical over 9 bases. The CDR3 covers 14 residues. The junction had 5 bases not matched to a gene; V was cut back by 4 bases and J by 8 bases. The germline gives CDR1 KGHSH, CDR2 LQKENI. CDR3 DNA sequence: TGTGCCAGCTCACAGGGACAGGGTTGGGAAAAACTGTTTTTT. Translated: CASSQGQGWEKLFF.

The genes are TRBV7-3 and TRBJ2-5; 8 positions agree with TRBD2. The junction had 12 bases not matched to a gene; V was cut back by 2 bases and J by 4 bases. The germline CDR1 and CDR2 sequences are SGHTA and FQGTGA. CDR3 size: 17 residues. CDR3 amino acids: CASSLFAPGLGRETQYF. As DNA, the CDR3 is TGTGCCAGCAGCTTATTTGCGCCGGGACTAGGGCGAGAGACCCAGTACTTC.

V usage is TRBV2 and J usage is TRBJ2-3; no firm D call. CDR1 is SNHLY and CDR2 is FYNNEI in the germline V gene. The CDR3 loop spans 14 amino acids. V was trimmed by 2 bases and J by 5 bases, leaving 11 bases between them. As DNA, the CDR3 is TGTGCCAGCAGTGAATCCTTATTGTTAGATACGCAGTATTTT. Protein: CASSESLLLDTQYF.

As DNA, the CDR3 is TGCGCCAGCAGGGGAAGGGGCTTGCAGCAGTACTTC. The encoded protein is CASRGRGLQQYF. V usage is TRBV10-2 and J usage is TRBJ2-7; D may be TRBD1 (5 bases). Germline CDR1 WSHSY, CDR2 SAAADI. Trimming took off 6 bases at V and 8 bases at J, with 14 bases between the two ends. The CDR3 totals 12 residues.

This clone appeared a single time. This chain connects TRBV25-1 to TRBJ2-5, with TRBD1 matching 7 bases. The CDR3 loop spans 13 amino acids. Trimming cost V 4 bases and J 1 base; bases outside gene matches: 0. Per the germline V gene, CDR1 is MGHDK and CDR2 is SYGVNS. The CDR3 nucleotides read TGTGCCAGCAGTGGGGACAGCCAAGAGACCCAGTACTTC. It encodes CASSGDSQETQYF.